This T cell receptor (beta chain) was recovered during a study of T cells in women clearing cervical HPV infection. General observations from the study: TRBV6-7 relative abundance averaged 0.11% in cases and around 0.17% in controls.

The germline V gene has CDR1 MNHEY and CDR2 SMNVEV (reference sequence). This CDR3 has 15 residues. The V end lost 0 bases, the J end lost 3 bases, and 9 bases lay between the germline ends. Comments on this clone: No antigen is known for it. The read finishes 3 residues shy of the CDR3 end, and the germline J gene is used to complete it.

The table came from immunoSEQ multiplex PCR; TCRdb's copy has only in-frame clones and leaves some out. The sample table includes 21,000 or so clones. Cervical HPV DNA detected by MY09/MY11 PCR, typed by dot-blot. Material: blood buffy coat. The J gene is TRBJ1-3, the V gene TRBV27; D is ambiguous. The receptor comes from a woman between 18 and 69 years old with a cervical HPV16 infection that either progressed to CIN3+ or cleared (not recorded which). This CDR3 is CASSLSAESGNTIYF. The covered CDR3 bases are TGTGCCAGCAGTTTATCGGCAGAAAGTGGAAACACC.